Below are 24 T cell receptor beta chains sequenced from a single sample in a study of CD8 T cells in ankylosing spondylitis. TCRdb reprocessed the 5' RACE reads with MiXCR, giving one entry per CDR3 protein. The sample has about 300,000 distinct CDR3 sequences; roughly 12% are singletons. The source material was blood, either unsorted or a sorted T cell fraction (not recorded which). The receptor source for this set is a female donor with ankylosing spondylitis or in good health (not recorded which).

This clonotype was seen more than once but under ten times. The chain employs TRBV4-1 and TRBJ1-1; TRBD1 is a possible D gene (5 bases). V shed 0 bases and J shed 0 bases, with 11 bases lying between them. CDR1 is MGHRA, CDR2 YSYEKL, per germline. The length of the CDR3 is 16 residues. The CDR3 nucleotides read TGCGCCAGCAGCCAAGATCCCGGGACCATGAACACTGAAGCTTTCTTT. Translation gives CASSQDPGTMNTEAFF.

This clonotype came up many times. This rearrangement joins TRBV7-9 to TRBJ2-1; 9 nucleotides agree with TRBD2. Germline-derived CDR1 and CDR2 are SEHNR and FQNEAQ (reference sequence). This CDR3 has 15 amino acids. V shed 7 bases and J 5 bases; nucleotides not matched to a gene: 9. CDR3 residues: CASKYASGVHNEQFF. DNA of the CDR3: TGTGCCAGCAAGTACGCTAGCGGGGTGCACAATGAGCAGTTCTTC.

This clonotype showed up many times. The rearrangement uses TRBV7-2 and TRBJ2-1; D might be TRBD2 (6 bases). The germline CDR1 and CDR2 sequences are SGHTA and FQGNSA. The CDR3 runs to 15 residues. V lost 2 bases to trimming and J lost 8 bases, with 16 bases between them. The CDR3 bases are TGTGCCAGCAGCTTAAACCCCCGGGGGATCGATGAGCAGTTCTTC. Translated, it gives CASSLNPRGIDEQFF.

This clonotype was counted only a few times. The rearrangement uses TRBV5-1 and TRBJ2-6; no firm D call. V lost 0 bases to trimming and J lost 2 bases, with 9 bases between them. The germline V gene has CDR1 SGHRS and CDR2 YFSETQ. The CDR3 spans 16 residues. The CDR3 region is CASSLAPAAGANVLTF. In DNA, the CDR3 is TGCGCCAGCAGCTTGGCCCCCGCAGCTGGGGCCAACGTCCTGACTTTC. Full variable domain (missing parts from reference TRBV5-1 and TRBJ2-6): KAGVTQTPRYLIKTRGQQVTLSCSPISGHRSVSWYQQTPGQGLQFLFEYFSETQRNKGNFPGRFSGRQFSNSRSEMNVSTLELGDSALYLCASSLAPAAGANVLTFGAGSRLTVL.

This clonotype was seen many times. The V gene is TRBV5-1, the J gene TRBJ2-2, with 9 bases that match TRBD1. This CDR3 contains 14 residues. The germline CDR1 and CDR2 sequences are SGHRS and YFSETQ. Trimming took 4 bases from V and 13 from J; bases not matched to a gene: 11. The CDR3 spells CASSGGTGPSMLFF. The CDR3 nucleotides are TGCGCCAGCAGCGGCGGGACAGGGCCCTCCATGCTGTTTTTT.

This clonotype was picked up many times. This chain links TRBV5-1 with TRBJ2-2; D is perhaps TRBD1 (5 bases). CDR3 size: 16 residues. From germline, CDR1 is SGHRS and CDR2 YFSETQ. V lost 0 bases and J lost 0, with 9 bases in between. The CDR3 region has the DNA TGCGCCAGCAGCTTGGGAAGGGGCGCGAACACCGGGGAGCTGTTTTTT. Its translation: CASSLGRGANTGELFF.

This clonotype has ten or more counts. The chain uses TRBV5-1 and TRBJ2-5; 8 bases agree with TRBD1. The germline gives CDR1 SGHRS, CDR2 YFSETQ. The CDR3 sequence is 14 residues long. The junction had 6 bases not matched to a gene; V was cut back by 5 bases and J by 3 bases. The CDR3, as DNA: TGCGCCAGCAGGCCGATGACAGGGGAAGAGACCCAGTACTTC. It yields the protein CASRPMTGEETQYF.

Many counts were recorded for this clonotype. This chain uses TRBV15 with TRBJ1-1, with TRBD1 as a possible D gene (5 bases). The CDR3 is 14 amino acids. The germline CDR1 and CDR2 sequences are LNHNV and YYDKDF (reference sequence). V shed 0 bases and J shed 3 bases, with 8 bases lying between them. The chain's CDR3 is CATSRDQGHTEAFF. CDR3 nucleotide sequence: TGTGCCACCAGCAGAGATCAGGGTCACACTGAAGCTTTCTTT.

This clonotype appeared many times. The J gene is TRBJ1-5, the V gene TRBV4-2; D is undetermined. The ends were cut back, 4 bases at V and 2 bases at J, with 15 bases in the middle. CDR1 is LGHNA and CDR2 is YNFKEQ in the germline V gene. This CDR3 spans 16 amino acids. The CDR3 loop reads CASSRLTADGNQPQHF. In DNA form, the CDR3 reads TGTGCCAGCAGCCGACTAACCGCGGATGGCAATCAGCCCCAGCATTTT.

This clonotype was picked up many times. The rearrangement uses TRBV5-6 and TRBJ2-2; D possibly uses TRBD1 or TRBD2 (5 bases each). The CDR3 covers 17 residues. V lost 1 base and J 1 base, leaving 14 bases between the germline ends. Germline CDR1 SGHDT, CDR2 YYEEEE. CDR3 loop: CASSLSTLGGNTGELFF. The CDR3 bases are TGTGCCAGCAGCTTGTCAACCCTTGGGGGGAACACCGGGGAGCTGTTTTTT.

V usage is TRBV5-1 and J usage is TRBJ1-6, with TRBD1 identical over 8 bases. Germline-derived CDR1 and CDR2 are SGHRS and YFSETQ. J lost 10 bases, V lost 3 bases, and 6 bases had no gene match. CDR3 length: 14 amino acids. The CDR3 DNA is TGCGCCAGCAGCTCCGGGGACAGGTTCTCACCCCTCCACTTT. As protein: CASSSGDRFSPLHF.

There are many counts of this clonotype. J is TRBJ2-1 and V is TRBV6-1; TRBD2 is a possible D gene (5 bases). This CDR3 contains 14 residues. Germline V gene sequence: CDR1 MNHNS, CDR2 SASEGT. V lost 5 bases to trimming and J lost 6 bases, with 14 bases between them. DNA of the CDR3: TGTGCCAGCAGTCCCGGGGTGGCAGGCAATGAGCAGTTCTTC. Translating gives CASSPGVAGNEQFF.

This clonotype has at least ten counts. This chain links TRBV20-1 with TRBJ1-1; D is uncertain. CDR1 and CDR2 from the germline V gene are DFQATT and SNEGSKA (reference sequence). Trimming left V 6 bases short and J 0 bases short, with 14 bases between. The CDR3 sequence is 14 residues long. The CDR3 reads CSAKLGSVNTEAFF. CDR3 in DNA: TGCAGTGCCAAGCTAGGCAGTGTGAACACTGAAGCTTTCTTT.

This rearrangement joins TRBV6-4 to TRBJ2-3; D uncertain. V was trimmed by 0 bases and J by 0 bases, leaving 7 bases between them. Germline V CDR1 and CDR2: MRHNA, SNTAGT. This CDR3 is built from 15 residues. Here the CDR3 reads CASSDSGGSTDTQYF. The DNA of the CDR3 is TGTGCCAGCAGTGACTCAGGTGGAAGCACAGATACGCAGTATTTT.

In its sample, this clonotype was seen a few times. The chain joins TRBV13 to TRBJ2-1, with 8 bases that match TRBD1. Germline-derived CDR1 and CDR2 are PRHDT and FYEKMQ (reference sequence). V shed 6 bases, J shed 4 bases, and the junction held 5 bases outside the gene matches. The length of the CDR3 is 14 residues. The chain's CDR3 is CASRSGTGYNEQFF. The DNA of the CDR3 is TGTGCCAGCAGGTCAGGGACAGGATACAATGAGCAGTTCTTC.

This clonotype has at least ten counts. The chain recombines TRBV15 with TRBJ1-5, with TRBD1 as a possible D gene (5 bases). The germline CDR1 and CDR2 sequences are LNHNV and YYDKDF (reference sequence). The CDR3 extends over 15 amino acids. V lost 8 bases and J lost 3, with 17 bases in between. The chain's CDR3 is CATALYRIPNQPQHF. CDR3 bases: TGTGCCACCGCCCTGTACAGGATCCCCAATCAGCCCCAGCATTTT.

This clonotype was recorded a few times. The rearrangement joins TRBV5-1 to TRBJ2-3, with 7 bases identical to TRBD2. CDR1 and CDR2 (germline): SGHRS, YFSETQ. The CDR3 has 17 amino acids. Trimming took 4 bases from V and 3 from J; bases not matched to a gene: 14. DNA of the CDR3: TGCGCCAGCAGCCGCCCTCGGCTAGCGGAAAGAACAGATACGCAGTATTTT. Its translation: CASSRPRLAERTDTQYF.

This clonotype appeared a few times. The chain employs TRBV12-3 or TRBV12-4 and TRBJ2-5; weak D call: TRBD2 (6 bases). Trimming cost V 5 bases and J 7 bases, with 14 bases left between them. The CDR3 has 13 amino acids. CDR3 nucleotides: TGTGCCAGCAGTCGGGACTTAATAGGGACCCAGTACTTC. This codes for CASSRDLIGTQYF.

This clonotype was counted only a few times. This chain connects TRBV10-3 to TRBJ2-5; maybe TRBD2 (6 bases). This CDR3 comprises 13 residues. Trimming shortened V by 8 bases and J by 3 bases, and 13 bases separated the two germline ends. The germline V gene encodes CDR1 ENHRY and CDR2 SYGVKD. CDR3 region: CAISRPGEETQYF. The CDR3 bases are TGTGCCATCTCCCGACCGGGAGAAGAGACCCAGTACTTC.

This clonotype was counted between two and nine times. V gene TRBV5-6 combines with J gene TRBJ2-3; 7 bases are a match to TRBD2. The CDR3 runs 16 residues. The V gene's germline CDR1 is SGHDT and CDR2 YYEEEE. The V and J ends lost 4 bases and 1 base, in that order; junction bases with no gene match: 9. For the CDR3, the DNA is TGTGCCAGCAGCACCGCAGGCGGGAGAGGCACAGATACGCAGTATTTT. It specifies CASSTAGGRGTDTQYF.

This chain links TRBV6-5 with TRBJ2-3; weak D call: TRBD1 (5 bases). The V gene lost 4 bases and the J gene lost 4 bases, with 18 bases spanning the gap. CDR3 length: 16 amino acids. Germline-derived CDR1 and CDR2 are MNHEY and SVGAGI. The CDR3 DNA reads as TGTGCCAGCAGTTCCGGCAGACAGTGGGCGGCAGATACGCAGTATTTT. It specifies CASSSGRQWAADTQYF.

This clonotype was picked up many times. For the CDR3, the DNA is TGTGCCAGCAGACAACTAGTCGGTGAGCAGTTCTTC. Amino acids: CASRQLVGEQFF. The genes are TRBV7-2 and TRBJ2-1, with D perhaps TRBD2 (5 bases). CDR3 length: 12 residues. Germline V gene lookup returns CDR1 SGHTA and CDR2 FQGNSA. V was clipped by 6 bases and J by 9 bases, with 12 bases between them.

This clonotype was seen many times. The chain links TRBV29-1 to TRBJ2-2, with D possibly called TRBD1 or TRBD2 (5 bases each). Trimming took off 3 bases at V and 6 bases at J, with 14 bases between the two ends. The CDR3 is made up of 14 amino acids. Looked up from germline, CDR1 is SQVTM and CDR2 is ANQGSEA. For the CDR3, the DNA is TGCAGCGTTGAGGGGACGCCCCGAGCCGGGGAGCTGTTTTTT. As protein: CSVEGTPRAGELFF.

This clonotype was observed at least ten times. This chain joins TRBV27 and TRBJ1-6; D is uncertain. This CDR3 is built from 16 residues. Trimming pared 4 bases from V and 5 bases from J, leaving 15 bases between. CDR1 and CDR2 from the germline V gene are MNHEY and SMNVEV (reference sequence). The CDR3 here is CASSSIDRIHNSPLHF. CDR3 coding DNA: TGTGCCAGCAGTTCCATCGACCGAATCCATAATTCACCCCTCCACTTT.